These T cell receptor beta chains were read from a single sample in a study of blood T cell repertoires in COVID-19. Method: immunoSEQ multiplex PCR; TCRdb's copy keeps in-frame clones and lacks some. The sample lists 200,000 to 300,000 clones, around 82% occurring once. What was sequenced was peripheral blood. Receptors originate from a human donor in a cohort sampled during active COVID-19. CDR3s include the opening cysteine and the closing phenylalanine or tryptophan. A D gene is named only where the DNA matches it firmly. Size tells how often a clone was seen (once, few, many) or the class of an expanded clone, and some rows leave it out.

clone_size: once; d_call: TRBD1; v_call: TRBV5-5; j_call: TRBJ2-3; cdr3_aa: CASSQQGLGTDTQYF; cdr3_nt: TGTGCCAGCAGTCAACAGGGGCTGGGCACAGATACGCAGTATTTT
clone_size: .; d_call: .; v_call: TRBV11-2; j_call: TRBJ2-1; cdr3_aa: CASSPLPRVGGYNEQFF; cdr3_nt: TGTGCCAGCAGCCCTCTTCCCCGGGTGGGGGGATACAATGAGCAGTTCTTC
clone_size: once; d_call: .; v_call: TRBV5-6; j_call: TRBJ2-1; cdr3_aa: CASSLPSKRDEQFF; cdr3_nt: TGTGCCAGCAGCTTGCCATCGAAGCGGGATGAGCAGTTCTTC
clone_size: .; d_call: TRBD2; v_call: TRBV25-1; j_call: TRBJ2-3; cdr3_aa: CASSRLAGGSTDTQYF; cdr3_nt: TGTGCCAGCAGTCGATTAGCGGGAGGAAGCACAGATACGCAGTATTTT
clone_size: .; d_call: .; v_call: TRBV6-5; j_call: TRBJ1-1; cdr3_aa: CASSSGGRATFF; cdr3_nt: TGTGCCAGCAGTTCTGGAGGGAGGGCGACTTTCTTT
clone_size: once; d_call: TRBD2; v_call: TRBV6-5; j_call: TRBJ2-5; cdr3_aa: CASSYDGSGGTQYF; cdr3_nt: TGTGCCAGCAGTTACGATGGGAGCGGGGGGACCCAGTACTTC
clone_size: .; d_call: TRBD2; v_call: TRBV11-3; j_call: TRBJ2-3; cdr3_aa: CASSINPGGTQYF; cdr3_nt: TGTGCCAGCAGCATAAACCCGGGGGGGACGCAGTATTTT
clone_size: .; d_call: TRBD2; v_call: TRBV19; j_call: TRBJ2-1; cdr3_aa: CASSIGALAGGYNEQFF; cdr3_nt: TGTGCCAGTAGTATAGGAGCGCTAGCGGGAGGCTACAATGAGCAGTTCTTC
clone_size: .; d_call: TRBD1; v_call: TRBV7-8; j_call: TRBJ2-7; cdr3_aa: CASSLVFGTGYEQYF; cdr3_nt: TGTGCCAGCAGCTTAGTCTTCGGGACAGGGTATGAGCAGTACTTC
clone_size: .; d_call: .; v_call: TRBV27; j_call: TRBJ1-1; cdr3_aa: CASSLYFAGDTEAFF; cdr3_nt: TGTGCCAGCAGTTTATATTTCGCCGGGGACACTGAAGCTTTCTTT
clone_size: .; d_call: TRBD1; v_call: TRBV9; j_call: TRBJ2-3; cdr3_aa: CASSVFRGRQGTDTQYF; cdr3_nt: TGTGCCAGCAGCGTATTCAGGGGGCGGCAGGGAACAGATACGCAGTATTTT
clone_size: .; d_call: .; v_call: TRBV6-2/TRBV6-3; j_call: TRBJ1-1; cdr3_aa: CASSYIAIQGLNTEAFF; cdr3_nt: TGTGCCAGCAGTTACATAGCTATACAGGGTCTGAACACTGAAGCTTTCTTT
clone_size: .; d_call: .; v_call: TRBV5-1; j_call: TRBJ2-1; cdr3_aa: CASSSLPASLRYNEQFF; cdr3_nt: TGCGCCAGCAGCTCTTTACCCGCTAGTTTGCGCTACAATGAGCAGTTCTTC
clone_size: once; d_call: TRBD1; v_call: TRBV5-4; j_call: TRBJ2-2; cdr3_aa: CAFTGTGVIGELFF; cdr3_nt: TGTGCCTTCACCGGGACAGGGGTCATCGGGGAGCTGTTTTTT
clone_size: .; d_call: .; v_call: TRBV3-1/TRBV3-2; j_call: TRBJ1-1; cdr3_aa: CASSQDLSLNTEAFF; cdr3_nt: TGTGCCAGCAGCCAAGATCTCAGTTTGAACACTGAAGCTTTCTTT
clone_size: .; d_call: TRBD1; v_call: TRBV28; j_call: TRBJ1-2; cdr3_aa: CASRGQGNYGYTF; cdr3_nt: TGTGCCAGCAGGGGACAGGGTAACTATGGCTACACCTTC
clone_size: .; d_call: .; v_call: TRBV13; j_call: TRBJ2-7; cdr3_aa: CASSPDRLREQYF; cdr3_nt: TGTGCCAGCAGCCCAGACAGGTTACGCGAGCAGTACTTC
clone_size: few; d_call: TRBD1; v_call: TRBV9; j_call: TRBJ1-2; cdr3_aa: CASSDDLDRPYGYTF; cdr3_nt: TGTGCCAGCAGCGACGACTTGGACAGGCCCTATGGCTACACCTTC
clone_size: few; d_call: .; v_call: TRBV7-8; j_call: TRBJ1-4; cdr3_aa: CASSRRRDATNEKLFF; cdr3_nt: TGTGCCAGCAGCCGACGGAGGGACGCAACTAATGAAAAACTGTTTTTT
clone_size: .; d_call: .; v_call: TRBV11-2; j_call: TRBJ1-1; cdr3_aa: CASSPYPDRSGTEAFF; cdr3_nt: TGTGCCAGCAGCCCCTATCCCGACAGGTCGGGCACTGAAGCTTTCTTT
clone_size: few; d_call: .; v_call: TRBV27; j_call: TRBJ1-2; cdr3_aa: CASTTLRLGVRNYGYTF; cdr3_nt: TGTGCCAGCACTACCCTCCGTCTGGGTGTGAGGAACTATGGCTACACCTTC
clone_size: .; d_call: .; v_call: TRBV6-4; j_call: TRBJ2-3; cdr3_aa: CASTGTDTQYF; cdr3_nt: TGTGCCAGCACCGGTACAGATACGCAGTATTTT
clone_size: .; d_call: .; v_call: TRBV18; j_call: TRBJ2-7; cdr3_aa: CASSSRQVKSSSYEQYF; cdr3_nt: TGTGCCAGCTCATCTCGACAGGTTAAATCCTCCTCCTACGAGCAGTACTTC
clone_size: .; d_call: TRBD2; v_call: TRBV9; j_call: TRBJ2-1; cdr3_aa: CASSVGYPSLAGAYNEQFF; cdr3_nt: TGTGCCAGCAGCGTAGGGTACCCTTCCTTAGCGGGAGCTTACAATGAGCAGTTCTTC
clone_size: .; d_call: TRBD2; v_call: TRBV7-9; j_call: TRBJ2-7; cdr3_aa: CASSRGLVSNEQYF; cdr3_nt: TGTGCCAGCAGCCGCGGACTAGTTTCCAACGAGCAGTACTTC
clone_size: .; d_call: .; v_call: TRBV12-3/TRBV12-4; j_call: TRBJ1-1; cdr3_aa: CASSLVVNTEAFF; cdr3_nt: TGTGCCAGCAGTTTAGTAGTCAACACTGAAGCTTTCTTT
clone_size: .; d_call: TRBD2; v_call: TRBV9; j_call: TRBJ2-1; cdr3_aa: CASALRASGTNEQFF; cdr3_nt: TGTGCCAGCGCGCTAAGGGCTAGCGGGACTAATGAGCAGTTCTTC
clone_size: .; d_call: .; v_call: TRBV2; j_call: TRBJ2-7; cdr3_aa: CASSEVRPGFSYEQYF; cdr3_nt: TGTGCCAGCAGTGAAGTGAGGCCAGGGTTCTCCTACGAGCAGTACTTC
clone_size: .; d_call: .; v_call: TRBV5-4; j_call: TRBJ2-2; cdr3_aa: CASSRGLISTGELFF; cdr3_nt: TGTGCCAGCAGCCGAGGCCTAATTTCCACCGGGGAGCTGTTTTTT
clone_size: .; d_call: .; v_call: TRBV28; j_call: TRBJ1-2; cdr3_aa: CASSFSDWGLKRGYTF; cdr3_nt: TGTGCCAGCAGTTTCTCCGACTGGGGGCTGAAGCGAGGCTACACCTTC
clone_size: .; d_call: .; v_call: TRBV6-2/TRBV6-3; j_call: TRBJ2-7; cdr3_aa: CASSYSHYEQYF; cdr3_nt: TGTGCCAGCAGTTATTCCCACTACGAGCAGTACTTC
clone_size: .; d_call: TRBD2; v_call: TRBV7-3; j_call: TRBJ2-1; cdr3_aa: CASSHPKRTSGKGTYNEQFF; cdr3_nt: TGTGCCAGCAGCCACCCCAAAAGGACTAGCGGGAAGGGAACGTACAATGAGCAGTTCTTC
clone_size: few; d_call: .; v_call: TRBV15; j_call: TRBJ2-5; cdr3_aa: CATSRSSETQYF; cdr3_nt: TGTGCCACCAGCAGGAGTTCGGAGACCCAGTACTTC
clone_size: .; d_call: .; v_call: TRBV6-5; j_call: TRBJ2-5; cdr3_aa: CASSETSIKTQYF; cdr3_nt: TGTGCCAGCAGCGAGACTAGTATAAAGACCCAGTACTTC
clone_size: .; d_call: .; v_call: TRBV6-1; j_call: TRBJ1-5; cdr3_aa: CASSERGSNQPQHF; cdr3_nt: TGTGCCAGCAGTGAAAGGGGAAGCAATCAGCCCCAGCATTTT
clone_size: .; d_call: .; v_call: TRBV5-1; j_call: TRBJ1-4; cdr3_aa: CASSLNRESGEKLFF; cdr3_nt: TGCGCCAGCAGCTTGAACAGGGAAAGCGGTGAAAAACTGTTTTTT
clone_size: few; d_call: .; v_call: TRBV2; j_call: TRBJ2-2; cdr3_aa: CASSPGYTGELFF; cdr3_nt: TGTGCCAGCAGTCCGGGGTACACCGGGGAGCTGTTTTTT
clone_size: .; d_call: TRBD2; v_call: TRBV7-3; j_call: TRBJ2-1; cdr3_aa: CASSLTAGSGRSYEQFF; cdr3_nt: TGTGCCAGCAGCTTAACGGCGGGAAGCGGGAGGAGCTATGAGCAGTTCTTC
clone_size: .; d_call: TRBD1; v_call: TRBV29-1; j_call: TRBJ2-7; cdr3_aa: CSVGQGGFYEQYF; cdr3_nt: TGCAGCGTCGGACAGGGGGGGTTCTACGAGCAGTACTTC
clone_size: .; d_call: .; v_call: TRBV7-9; j_call: TRBJ1-1; cdr3_aa: CASSFGQGRAFF; cdr3_nt: TGTGCCAGCAGCTTTGGGCAGGGGAGAGCTTTCTTT
clone_size: .; d_call: TRBD2; v_call: TRBV9; j_call: TRBJ2-3; cdr3_aa: CASSVGASGQTDTQYF; cdr3_nt: TGTGCCAGCAGCGTAGGTGCTAGCGGGCAGACAGATACGCAGTATTTT
clone_size: .; d_call: .; v_call: TRBV10-3; j_call: TRBJ1-2; cdr3_aa: CAISPAGRNYGYTF; cdr3_nt: TGTGCCATCAGTCCAGCGGGACGTAACTATGGCTACACCTTC
clone_size: many; d_call: .; v_call: TRBV2; j_call: TRBJ1-2; cdr3_aa: CASSERGNGYTF; cdr3_nt: TGTGCCAGCAGTGAACGTGGCAATGGCTACACCTTC
clone_size: few; d_call: TRBD2; v_call: TRBV5-1; j_call: TRBJ2-1; cdr3_aa: CASSLALAGGYGEQFF; cdr3_nt: TGCGCCAGCAGCTTGGCCCTAGCGGGAGGTTACGGTGAGCAGTTCTTC
clone_size: .; d_call: TRBD1; v_call: TRBV2; j_call: TRBJ1-1; cdr3_aa: CASSLEGAMSEAFF; cdr3_nt: TGTGCCAGCAGCCTCGAGGGGGCGATGTCTGAAGCTTTCTTT
clone_size: .; d_call: TRBD2; v_call: TRBV7-2; j_call: TRBJ2-1; cdr3_aa: CASSLARGGAVHEQFF; cdr3_nt: TGTGCCAGCAGCTTAGCGCGCGGGGGGGCCGTACATGAGCAGTTCTTC
clone_size: .; d_call: TRBD2; v_call: TRBV29-1; j_call: TRBJ2-1; cdr3_aa: CSVGTSGPYNEQFF; cdr3_nt: TGCAGCGTTGGTACTAGCGGCCCTTACAATGAGCAGTTCTTC
clone_size: .; d_call: TRBD2; v_call: TRBV5-6; j_call: TRBJ2-7; cdr3_aa: CASSLGLAGGRYEQYF; cdr3_nt: TGTGCCAGCAGCTTGGGACTAGCGGGAGGTCGGTACGAGCAGTACTTC
clone_size: .; d_call: TRBD1; v_call: TRBV9; j_call: TRBJ2-2; cdr3_aa: CASSIGTGSNTGELFF; cdr3_nt: TGTGCCAGCAGCATCGGGACAGGGTCTAACACCGGGGAGCTGTTTTTT
clone_size: .; d_call: TRBD1; v_call: TRBV2; j_call: TRBJ2-7; cdr3_aa: CASGDSPYEQYF; cdr3_nt: TGTGCCAGTGGGGACAGCCCCTACGAGCAGTACTTC
clone_size: .; d_call: TRBD1; v_call: TRBV7-2; j_call: TRBJ2-3; cdr3_aa: CASSLAKGQGDNQETTDTQYF; cdr3_nt: TGTGCCAGCAGCTTAGCAAAGGGACAGGGGGACAACCAAGAGACCACAGATACGCAGTATTTT
clone_size: .; d_call: .; v_call: TRBV6-5; j_call: TRBJ2-3; cdr3_aa: CASSMGGARDTQYF; cdr3_nt: TGTGCCAGCAGTATGGGGGGAGCCCGGGATACGCAGTATTTT
clone_size: .; d_call: .; v_call: TRBV7-8; j_call: TRBJ2-5; cdr3_aa: CASSFSETQYF; cdr3_nt: TGTGCCAGCAGCTTCTCAGAGACCCAGTACTTC
clone_size: .; d_call: .; v_call: TRBV4-1; j_call: TRBJ2-5; cdr3_aa: CASSQEGVAVQYF; cdr3_nt: TGCGCCAGCAGCCAAGAAGGTGTGGCGGTCCAGTACTTC
clone_size: .; d_call: TRBD2; v_call: TRBV28; j_call: TRBJ2-1; cdr3_aa: CASSPRTSGRASEQFF; cdr3_nt: TGTGCCAGCAGTCCCCGGACTAGCGGGAGGGCCAGTGAGCAGTTCTTC